The 22 T cell receptor beta chains reported below all come from one sample, sequenced in a study of early T cells in non-severe SARS-CoV-2 infection. TCRdb reprocessed the 5' RACE reads via MiXCR and lists one record per CDR3 protein. The repertoire holds about 83,000 distinct CDR3 sequences, with about 12% as singletons. Sequencing used whole blood. These receptors came from an adult who was a healthcare worker with PCR-confirmed SARS-CoV-2 infection or an uninfected control (not recorded which).

V usage is TRBV7-9 and J usage is TRBJ2-7; perhaps TRBD1 as D (6 bases). This CDR3 comprises 15 residues. CDR1 and CDR2 from the germline V gene are SEHNR and FQNEAQ (reference sequence). Trimming removed 1 base from V and 3 bases from J, with 13 bases in between. CDR3: CASSLVRDKNYEQYF. For the CDR3, the DNA is TGTGCCAGCAGCTTAGTTAGGGACAAAAACTACGAGCAGTACTTC.

The chain combines TRBV29-1 with TRBJ2-2, with a possible D match to TRBD1 (5 bases). Germline CDR1 is SQVTM and CDR2 is ANQGSEA. The CDR3 sequence is 14 residues long. V lost 8 bases to trimming and J lost 7 bases, with 20 bases between them. Here the CDR3 DNA reads TGCAGCTTCTCCAAGGGGTCGAATTACGGGGAGCTGTTTTTT. Its protein is CSFSKGSNYGELFF.

V usage is TRBV2 and J usage is TRBJ2-1; weak D call: TRBD2 (5 bases). Trimming shortened V by 2 bases and J by 4 bases, and 15 bases separated the two germline ends. The CDR3 loop spans 16 amino acids. Germline V CDR1 and CDR2: SNHLY, FYNNEI. The DNA for the CDR3 is TGTGCCAGCAGTGAACGGGAAGTGGGGATATACAATGAGCAGTTCTTC. This codes for CASSEREVGIYNEQFF.

The chain is built from TRBV5-4 and TRBJ2-1; D could derive from TRBD1 or TRBD2 (5 bases each). Per germline, CDR1 SGHNT and CDR2 YYREEE (reference sequence). Trimming stripped 3 bases from V and 4 bases from J, with 14 bases between. The CDR3 spans 15 residues. Written as DNA, the CDR3 is TGTGCCAGCAGCTCCCCGGGGCGTGGGTACAATGAGCAGTTCTTC. It translates to CASSSPGRGYNEQFF.

This clonotype was observed many times. The gene calls are TRBV5-5 and TRBJ1-3, with D possibly being TRBD1 (5 bases). V was cut by 0 bases and J by 6 bases, with 10 bases left in between. Germline CDR1 and CDR2: SGHKS and YYEKEE (reference sequence). There are 14 residues in the CDR3. The CDR3 bases are TGTGCCAGCAGCTTGGAATCCAGGGCAAACACCATATATTTT. Its translation: CASSLESRANTIYF.

The chain is built from TRBV6-1 and TRBJ2-1, with 9 bases matching TRBD2. Germline CDR1 reads MNHNS; CDR2 reads SASEGT. The V segment lost 9 bases and the J segment 2 bases; nucleotides outside the gene matches: 2. This CDR3 is 13 amino acids long. CDR3 loop: CASLAGAYNEQFF. For the CDR3, the DNA is TGTGCCAGTTTAGCGGGAGCCTACAATGAGCAGTTCTTC.

The CDR3 loop is CASSSRTGTSTDTQYF. The CDR3 region has the DNA TGTGCCAGCAGCTCAAGGACAGGTACTAGCACAGATACGCAGTATTTT. The rearrangement uses TRBV7-9 and TRBJ2-3, with 7 bases matching TRBD1. Trimming removed 4 bases from V and 0 bases from J; junction bases left unmatched: 7. CDR3 length: 16 residues. The germline gives CDR1 SEHNR, CDR2 FQNEAQ (reference sequence).

This clonotype was seen ten or more times. The DNA for the CDR3 is TGCAGTGCAACCGGGACTAGCGGGCTAGAGACCCAGTACTTC. Its translation: CSATGTSGLETQYF. The rearrangement joins TRBV20-1 to TRBJ2-5, with 12 bases matching TRBD2. The CDR3 is made up of 14 amino acids. V lost 6 bases to trimming and J lost 4 bases; unmatched junction nucleotides: 6. The germline gives CDR1 DFQATT, CDR2 SNEGSKA (reference sequence).

This clonotype was counted between two and nine times. The J gene is TRBJ2-5, the V gene TRBV21-1; TRBD1 is taken as the D call from the table, unchecked against the DNA. TRBV21-1 is designated a pseudogene. The CDR3 covers 16 residues. The CDR3 sequence: CASSKVRTGDQETQYF. The CDR3 coding sequence is TGTGCCAGCAGCAAAGTCCGGACAGGGGACCAAGAGACCCAGTACTTC.

This clonotype was seen more than once but under ten times. DNA for the CDR3: TGCAGCGTCATGGGACGTATCCAAGAGACCCAGTACTTC. Its translation: CSVMGRIQETQYF. This chain joins TRBV29-1 and TRBJ2-5, with D perhaps matching TRBD1 or TRBD2 (5 bases each). Trimming took 6 bases from V and 1 from J, leaving 12 bases between them. The V gene's germline CDR1 is SQVTM and CDR2 ANQGSEA. The CDR3 spans 13 residues. Based on the CDR3 plus reference TRBV29-1 and TRBJ2-5, the full variable domain is SAVISQKPSRDICQRGTSLTIQCQVDSQVTMMFWYRQQPGQSLTLIATANQGSEATYESGFVIDKFPISRPNLTFSTLTVSNMSPEDSSIYLCSVMGRIQETQYFGPGTRLLVL.

The chain joins TRBV20-1 to TRBJ2-7; 14 nucleotides match TRBD2. V was clipped by 2 bases and J by 5 bases; unmatched bases: 5. This CDR3 spans 15 amino acids. CDR1 and CDR2 from the germline V gene are DFQATT and SNEGSKA (reference sequence). The DNA for the CDR3 is TGCAGTGCTAGAAGGACTAGCGGGAGGAGGAACGAGCAGTACTTC. This translates into CSARRTSGRRNEQYF.

This clonotype was seen a few times. The chain joins TRBV10-3 to TRBJ1-4; D call uncertain. Germline V lookup: CDR1 ENHRY, CDR2 SYGVKD. The V end lost 11 bases, the J end lost 0 bases, and 10 bases lay between the germline ends. The CDR3 sequence is 13 residues long. CDR3 sequence (DNA): TGTGCCTCCAGACTTGCAACTAATGAAAAACTGTTTTTT. Translated, it gives CASRLATNEKLFF.

V usage is TRBV7-9 and J usage is TRBJ2-5; D gene ambiguous. Trimming removed 5 bases at V and 3 bases at J, with 10 bases between. CDR3 size: 13 residues. From germline, CDR1 is SEHNR and CDR2 FQNEAQ (reference sequence). The CDR3 spells CASSPPGEETQYF. CDR3 in DNA: TGTGCCAGCAGCCCCCCTGGCGAAGAGACCCAGTACTTC. Combining the CDR3 with reference TRBV7-9 and TRBJ2-5 gives the whole variable domain DTGVSQNPRHKITKRGQNVTFRCDPISEHNRLYWYRQTLGQGPEFLTYFQNEAQLEKSRLLSDRFSAERPKGSFSTLEIQRTEQGDSAMYLCASSPPGEETQYFGPGTRLLVL.

The CDR3 DNA sequence: TGTGCCAGCAGCTATGGACCCGGGACATTCTCCTACGAGCAGTACTTC. This sequence encodes CASSYGPGTFSYEQYF. The chain uses TRBV7-8 and TRBJ2-7; possibly TRBD1 for D (6 bases). The CDR3 consists of 16 residues. V lost 4 bases and J 0 bases, leaving 16 bases between the germline ends. Germline CDR1 and CDR2: SGHVS and FQNEAQ.

This clonotype was observed a few times. V usage is TRBV12-3 or TRBV12-4 and J usage is TRBJ2-1, with unresolved D. This CDR3 is built from 15 residues. Trimming took off 11 bases at V and 4 bases at J, with 21 bases between the two ends. In DNA, the CDR3 is TGTGCCGTAAACCACGGCCACTCTCTATACAATGAGCAGTTCTTC. Encoded protein: CAVNHGHSLYNEQFF.

Only a few counts were recorded for this clonotype. The V gene is TRBV24-1, the J gene TRBJ2-3; D remains ambiguous. The CDR3 sequence is 15 residues long. Germline loops: CDR1 KGHDR, CDR2 SFDVKD. Trimming took off 4 bases at V and 1 base at J, with 11 bases between the two ends. The CDR3, as DNA: TGTGCCACCAGTGACTCCCCCTTCCGCACAGATACGCAGTATTTT. Translation gives CATSDSPFRTDTQYF.

The chain is built from TRBV7-2 and TRBJ2-1, with D perhaps TRBD1 or TRBD2 (5 bases each). The V end was cut by 5 bases, the J end by 8 bases, with 19 bases between. CDR1 is SGHTA, CDR2 FQGNSA, per germline. This CDR3 is 15 amino acids long. CDR3 coding DNA: TGTGCCAGCAGCCCCCGGGGCCCTTTGCTCCATGAGCAGTTCTTC. Amino acid sequence: CASSPRGPLLHEQFF.

In its sample, this clonotype was seen many times. The CDR3 DNA reads TGTGCCATCAGGGACGGCTTCTACGAGCAGTACTTC. The encoded protein is CAIRDGFYEQYF. The chain recombines TRBV10-3 with TRBJ2-7; no firm D call. Germline V CDR1 and CDR2: ENHRY, SYGVKD. V shed 6 bases and J shed 3 bases, with 9 bases lying between them. The CDR3 is made up of 12 amino acids.

This clonotype has a handful of counts. The gene calls are TRBV20-1 and TRBJ2-1; 10 bases align to TRBD2. Germline lookup yields CDR1 DFQATT and CDR2 SNEGSKA (reference sequence). Trimming cost V 1 base and J 6 bases; bases outside gene matches: 9. CDR3 length: 16 residues. CDR3 sequence: CSARGIRLAGSNEQFF. The CDR3 DNA reads TGCAGTGCTAGAGGGATTCGACTAGCGGGCAGCAATGAGCAGTTCTTC.

This clonotype was detected ten times or more. The genes are TRBV5-1 and TRBJ2-3, with D possibly TRBD1 on 6 matching bases. Trimming shortened V by 4 bases and J by 0 bases, and 12 bases separated the two germline ends. This CDR3 contains 15 residues. CDR1 is SGHRS, CDR2 YFSETQ, per germline. The CDR3 protein is CASSLGHLSTDTQYF. Here the CDR3 DNA reads TGCGCCAGCAGCCTGGGACACCTTAGCACAGATACGCAGTATTTT.

CDR3 nucleotide sequence: TGTGCCAGCAGCCGACAGTCGGGAGGGACTGAAGCTTTCTTT. It codes for CASSRQSGGTEAFF. V and J are TRBV7-9 and TRBJ1-1, with D possibly TRBD1 on 5 matching bases. Trimming shortened V by 5 bases and J by 5 bases, and 15 bases separated the two germline ends. In germline, CDR1 is SEHNR, CDR2 FQNEAQ (reference sequence). The CDR3 has 14 amino acids. Variable domain in full (rest from reference TRBV7-9 and TRBJ1-1): DTGVSQNPRHKITKRGQNVTFRCDPISEHNRLYWYRQTLGQGPEFLTYFQNEAQLEKSRLLSDRFSAERPKGSFSTLEIQRTEQGDSAMYLCASSRQSGGTEAFFGQGTRLTVV.

A few counts support this clonotype. The chain employs TRBV11-2 and TRBJ2-5; 11 nucleotides line up with TRBD2. The J segment lost 4 bases and the V segment lost 3 bases, leaving 13 bases of the junction unmatched. CDR3 length equals 18 residues. Germline loops: CDR1 SGHAT, CDR2 FQNNGV. CDR3 in DNA: TGTGCCAGCAGCTTTAACCTCCCGACTAGCGGGATAGGAGAGACCCAGTACTTC. It translates to CASSFNLPTSGIGETQYF.